The T cell receptor beta chain described here comes from a study of beta chain features in type 1 diabetes (dated by TCRdb to 2016 to 2019). With respect to the entire study: Mean age, gender distribution, total cell number and subset yield were not different between patients and healthy donors. A total of approximately 110,000,000 sorted cells were examined across all samples, and a strong correlation was observed between cell number per subset and RNA yield. The study compared TCRB repertoires of sorted circulating CD4+ T cell subsets between recently diagnosed type 1 diabetes patients and matched healthy donors. Regulatory and stem cell-like memory subsets were obtained from only 8 patients and roughly 8 healthy donors, while naive and central memory subsets were obtained from all 30 or so donors. Broader findings and caveats from the paper: At VDJ recombination sites, patients with type 1 diabetes made fewer insertions and deleted more nucleotides, a pattern implying thymic rearrangement abnormalities. Only small numbers of individuals were included in the HLA sub-analyses, which left unresolved whether HLA type had any influence on TCRB rearrangement. The naive, central memory and regulatory TCRB repertoires appeared to resemble one another more closely among patients than among healthy donors. Sequencing cDNA rather than genomic DNA could over-represent highly expressing activated cells, although activation and CD3 levels did not differ between groups. Shorter templates might be favored by PCR, yet because patient and control samples were amplified and corrected together, any such skew would affect both groups equally. Type 1 diabetes patients showed a moderate but significant shortening of TCRB CDR3 length in all four CD4+ subsets.

In regard to this clone: What this receptor recognizes is not known. Per-nucleotide qualities are absent, and no much larger clonotype sits a single base away.

A single peripheral blood draw of about 116 mL on average was collected from each donor into heparinised tubes. Using a panel that included CD45RO, CCR7, CD25, CD127, CD95 and CD27, naive, central memory, regulatory and stem cell-like memory CD4+ T cells were sorted on a BD FACSAria II. Every sorted population had a purity above 98%. Right away, PBMCs were isolated by Lymphoprep density gradient centrifugation and were stained directly, with no culture step. So that batch effects would be minimized, each experiment stained and sorted samples in pairs, pairing one healthy donor with one patient. The entire isolated RNA was reverse transcribed using the High Capacity cDNA Reverse Transcription Kit, and thus expressed TCRB transcripts were sequenced. Deep immunoSEQ sequencing was performed on naive, central memory and regulatory T cell samples, with an average of about 4 million total reads per sample. Sorted cells were lysed in RLT buffer and RNA was extracted with DNase-treated RNeasy Micro or Mini kits, depending on cell number. Each cell subset was processed on its own to prevent cross-contamination, while patient and healthy donor samples were processed together. The immunoSEQ multiplex PCR was used to amplify TCRB sequences from cDNA, generating 87-bp fragments that spanned the CDR3 region. The amplicons were sequenced using the Illumina HiSeq platform. As for the authors' bioinformatics: Synthetic template baselines were used to correct PCR bias computationally, reads within Hamming distance 2 were collapsed, and singletons that could not be merged were discarded. Reads were aligned against IMGT so that V, D and J genes, CDR3 length and insertions or deletions at six rearrangement sites could be assigned. Within each subset, clonotype counts were normalized to sorted cell number, after which true diversity and Gini coefficients were computed with the tcR R package. The overlap coefficient, calculated on TCRB nucleotide sequences, was used to measure repertoire sharing. Out-of-frame TCRB sequences from naive cells were analyzed to stand in for the pre-selection repertoire. The immuneACCESS repertoire file appears here via TCRdb, limited to in-frame rearrangements. These files lack a portion of the clones; in checked studies, under half of the deficit traces to unresolved V genes, and the cause of the others is not known. That table furnishes V, J and clone size, whereas the DNA furnished D and trimming. Within this sample are 250,000 to 350,000 clones, with about 15% of them counted one time only. The top ten hold less than 0.02% of the sample.

The germline V gene provides CDR1 SGHVS and CDR2 FQNEAQ. The CDR3 holds 16 amino acids from the cysteine to the phenylalanine. The entry retains the CDR3 DNA only, 48 bases that are in frame from base 1. Clipping removes 0 bases from V and 6 bases from J, with 10 as the unmatched junction base count. The chain is assembled from TRBV7-8 and TRBJ2-7; 8 middle bases align to TRBD2. Source material: naive CD4+ T cells from blood. The cell subset or site label corresponds to: true naive CD4+ T cells. The sequence came from a man aged 18 to 30 with type 1 diabetes. The DNA is as follows: TGTGCCAGCAGCTTAGCGAGGGGACTAGTCAGCAGCGAGCAGTACTTC. The encoded protein is CASSLARGLVSSEQYF.